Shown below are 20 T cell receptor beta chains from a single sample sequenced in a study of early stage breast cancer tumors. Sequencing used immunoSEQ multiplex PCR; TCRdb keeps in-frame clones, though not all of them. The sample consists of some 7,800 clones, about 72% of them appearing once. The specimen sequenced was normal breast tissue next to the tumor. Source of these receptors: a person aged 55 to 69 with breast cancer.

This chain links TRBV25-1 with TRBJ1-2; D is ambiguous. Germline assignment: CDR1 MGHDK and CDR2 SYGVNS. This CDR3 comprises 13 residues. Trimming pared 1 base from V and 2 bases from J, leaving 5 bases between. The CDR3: CASSEFANYGYTF. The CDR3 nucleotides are TGTGCCAGCAGTGAATTCGCGAACTATGGCTACACCTTC.

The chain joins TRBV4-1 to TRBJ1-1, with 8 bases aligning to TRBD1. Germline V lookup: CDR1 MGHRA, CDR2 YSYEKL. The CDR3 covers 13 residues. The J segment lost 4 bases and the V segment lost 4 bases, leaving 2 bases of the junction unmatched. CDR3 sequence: CASSPQGGTEAFF. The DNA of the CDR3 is TGCGCCAGCAGCCCACAGGGGGGCACTGAAGCTTTCTTT.

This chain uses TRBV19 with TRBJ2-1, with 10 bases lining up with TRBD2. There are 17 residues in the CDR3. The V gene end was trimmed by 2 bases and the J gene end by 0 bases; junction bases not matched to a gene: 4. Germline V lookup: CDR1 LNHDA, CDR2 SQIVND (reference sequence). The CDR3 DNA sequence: TGTGCCAGTAGTATATTCGCTAGCGGGGGCTCCTACAATGAGCAGTTCTTC. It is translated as CASSIFASGGSYNEQFF.

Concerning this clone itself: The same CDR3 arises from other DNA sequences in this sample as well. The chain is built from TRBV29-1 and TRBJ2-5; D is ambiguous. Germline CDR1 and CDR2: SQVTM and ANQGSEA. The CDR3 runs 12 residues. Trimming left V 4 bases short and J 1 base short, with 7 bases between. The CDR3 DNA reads TGCAGCGTTGTTCTTGGCCAAGAGACCCAGTACTTC. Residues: CSVVLGQETQYF.

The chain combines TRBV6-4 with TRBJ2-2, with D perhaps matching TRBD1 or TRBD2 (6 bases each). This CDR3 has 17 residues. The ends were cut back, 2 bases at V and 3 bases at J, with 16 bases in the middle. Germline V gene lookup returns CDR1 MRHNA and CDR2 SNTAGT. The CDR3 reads CASSDGVGGMDTGELFF. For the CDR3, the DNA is TGTGCCAGCAGTGACGGCGTAGGGGGGATGGACACCGGGGAGCTGTTTTTT.

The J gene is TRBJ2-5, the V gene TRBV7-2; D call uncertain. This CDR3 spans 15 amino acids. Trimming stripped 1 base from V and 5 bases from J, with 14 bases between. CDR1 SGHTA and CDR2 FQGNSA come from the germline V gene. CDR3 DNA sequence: TGTGCCAGCAGCTTAGAGTGGCAGAGGTGGGAGACCCAGTACTTC. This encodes CASSLEWQRWETQYF.

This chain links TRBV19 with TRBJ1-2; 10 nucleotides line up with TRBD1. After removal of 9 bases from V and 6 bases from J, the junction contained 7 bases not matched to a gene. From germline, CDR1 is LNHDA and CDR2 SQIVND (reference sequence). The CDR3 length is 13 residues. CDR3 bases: TGTGCCAGAGAGACAGGGGGCAAAGATGGCTACACCTTC. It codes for CARETGGKDGYTF.

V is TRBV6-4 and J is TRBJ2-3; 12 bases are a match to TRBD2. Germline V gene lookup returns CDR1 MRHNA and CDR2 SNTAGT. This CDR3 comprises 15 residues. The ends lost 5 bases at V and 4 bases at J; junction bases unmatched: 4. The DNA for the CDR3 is TGTGCCAGCAGTCGGACTAGCGGGGACTCAGATACGCAGTATTTT. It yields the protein CASSRTSGDSDTQYF.

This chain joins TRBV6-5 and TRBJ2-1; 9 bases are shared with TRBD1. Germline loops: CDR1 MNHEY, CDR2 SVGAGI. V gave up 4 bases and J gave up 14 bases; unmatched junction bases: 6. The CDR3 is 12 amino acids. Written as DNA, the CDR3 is TGTGCCAGCAGTTCCGACCGGGACAGGGAGTTCTTC. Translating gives CASSSDRDREFF.

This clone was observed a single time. CDR3 protein: CASSLGGYSNQPQHF. CDR3 nucleotide sequence: TGTGCCAGCAGCTTAGGCGGGTATAGCAATCAGCCCCAGCATTTT. This sequence joins TRBV7-9 and TRBJ1-5, with unresolved D. CDR3 length: 15 residues. The ends were cut back, 1 base at V and 0 bases at J, with 7 bases in the middle. Germline CDR1 reads SEHNR; CDR2 reads FQNEAQ (reference sequence).

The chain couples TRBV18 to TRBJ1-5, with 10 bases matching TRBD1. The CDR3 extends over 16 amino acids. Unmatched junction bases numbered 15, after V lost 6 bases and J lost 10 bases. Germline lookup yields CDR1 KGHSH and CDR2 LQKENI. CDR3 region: CASSVPGDRGREPQHF. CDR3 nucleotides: TGTGCCAGCTCCGTACCGGGGGACAGGGGAAGAGAACCCCAGCATTTT.

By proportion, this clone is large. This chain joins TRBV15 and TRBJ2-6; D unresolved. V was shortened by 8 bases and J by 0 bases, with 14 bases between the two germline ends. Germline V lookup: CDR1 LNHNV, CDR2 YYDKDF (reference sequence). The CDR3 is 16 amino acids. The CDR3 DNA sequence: TGTGCCACCGGGAAAGACGGCGCCTCTGGGGCCAACGTCCTGACTTTC. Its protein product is CATGKDGASGANVLTF. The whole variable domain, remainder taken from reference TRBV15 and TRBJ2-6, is DAMVIQNPRYQVTQFGKPVTLSCSQTLNHNVMYWYQQKSSQAPKLLFHYYDKDFNNEADTPDNFQSRRPNTSFCFLDIRSPGLGDTAMYLCATGKDGASGANVLTFGAGSRLTVL.

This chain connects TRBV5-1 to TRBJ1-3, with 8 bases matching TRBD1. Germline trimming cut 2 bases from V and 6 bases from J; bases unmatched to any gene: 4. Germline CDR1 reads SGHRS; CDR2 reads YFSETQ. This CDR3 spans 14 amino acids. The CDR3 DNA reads TGCGCCAGCAGCTTAGACAGGGGCGTAAACACCATATATTTT. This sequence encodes CASSLDRGVNTIYF.

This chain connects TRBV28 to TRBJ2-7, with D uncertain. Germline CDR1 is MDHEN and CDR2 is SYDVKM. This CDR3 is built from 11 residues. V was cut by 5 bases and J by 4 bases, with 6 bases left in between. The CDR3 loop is CASSAPYEQYF. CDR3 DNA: TGTGCCAGCAGTGCCCCTTACGAGCAGTACTTC.

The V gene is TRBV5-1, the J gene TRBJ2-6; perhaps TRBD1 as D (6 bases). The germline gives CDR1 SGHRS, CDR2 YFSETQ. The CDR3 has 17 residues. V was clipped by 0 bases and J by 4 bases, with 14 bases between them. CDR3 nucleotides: TGCGCCAGCAGCTTGGGGCGACAGGCTGCAGGGGCCAACGTCCTGACTTTC. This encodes CASSLGRQAAGANVLTF.

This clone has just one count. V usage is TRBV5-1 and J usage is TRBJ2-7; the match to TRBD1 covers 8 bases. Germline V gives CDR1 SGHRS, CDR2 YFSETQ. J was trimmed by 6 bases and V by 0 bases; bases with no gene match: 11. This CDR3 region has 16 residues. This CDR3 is CASSLGAAGGQAEQYF. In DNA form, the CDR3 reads TGCGCCAGCAGCTTGGGGGCGGCAGGGGGCCAAGCCGAGCAGTACTTC.

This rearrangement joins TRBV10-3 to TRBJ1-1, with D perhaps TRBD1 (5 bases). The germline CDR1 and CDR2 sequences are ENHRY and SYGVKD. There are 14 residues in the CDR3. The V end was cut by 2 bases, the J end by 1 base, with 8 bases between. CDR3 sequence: CAISERGPNTEAFF. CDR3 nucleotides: TGTGCCATCAGTGAGAGGGGCCCGAACACTGAAGCTTTCTTT.

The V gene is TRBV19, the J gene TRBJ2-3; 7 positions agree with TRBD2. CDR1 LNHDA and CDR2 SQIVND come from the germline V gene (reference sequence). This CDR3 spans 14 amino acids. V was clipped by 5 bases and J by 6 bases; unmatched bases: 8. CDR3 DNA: TGTGCCAGTAGTTTGTCTAGCGGCCGGGATACGCAGTATTTT. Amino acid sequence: CASSLSSGRDTQYF.

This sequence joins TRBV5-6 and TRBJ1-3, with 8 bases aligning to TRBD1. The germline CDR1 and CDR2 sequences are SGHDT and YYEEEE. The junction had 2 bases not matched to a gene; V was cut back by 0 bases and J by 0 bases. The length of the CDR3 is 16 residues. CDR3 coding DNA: TGTGCCAGCAGCTTGGGGCAGGGGGCCTCTGGAAACACCATATATTTT. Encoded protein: CASSLGQGASGNTIYF.

In DNA form, the CDR3 reads TGTGCCAGCAGCCAATCTTGGGTGGGGACTGGGGCCAACGTCCTGACTTTC. Its translation: CASSQSWVGTGANVLTF. The chain employs TRBV14 and TRBJ2-6; D uncertain. CDR3 length equals 17 residues. V lost 2 bases to trimming and J lost 2 bases, with 13 bases between them. Per germline, CDR1 SGHDN and CDR2 FVKESK.